This T cell receptor beta chain was captured by sequencing in a study of beta chain features in type 1 diabetes. Study as a whole: On cell yields, gender and age, patients and healthy donors were similar.

Germline CDR1 and CDR2: LNHDA and SQIVND (reference sequence). This CDR3 has 13 residues. V was shortened by 0 bases and J by 9 bases, with 6 bases between the two germline ends. Broader study findings: Among patients, naive, central memory and Treg TCRB repertoires appeared more similar than among healthy donors. For type 1 diabetes patients, VDJ junctions showed fewer insertions and more deletions.

This clone showed up just a few times. Its specificity is unknown. Expressed TCRB transcripts were sequenced after all isolated RNA was converted to cDNA. Profiled with immunoSEQ multiplex PCR; TCRdb holds only in-frame clones, not every one. The sample yields 350,000 or so clones, around 20% seen once. This TCR came from a young woman in good health. Sequences were obtained from naive CD4+ T cells from blood. V is TRBV19 and J is TRBJ2-6, with a weak D call TRBD2 (5 bases). In DNA form, the CDR3 reads TGTGCCAGTAGTATAGATCGGGGCAACGTCCTGACTTTC. It codes for CASSIDRGNVLTF.